This T cell receptor (beta chain) derives from a study of beta chain features in type 1 diabetes. This clone was observed a handful of times. Its antigen is as yet unknown. V lost 0 bases to trimming and J lost 3 bases; unmatched junction nucleotides: 4. The germline CDR1 and CDR2 sequences are SGDLS and YYNGEE. CDR3 length: 15 amino acids. Study observations and caveats: cDNA sequencing could over-represent cells with high TCR expression. TCRB repertoires of naive, central memory and Treg cells appeared more similar among patients than among healthy donors. When Type 1 diabetes patients were examined, their TCRB CDR3s proved moderately but significantly shorter in all four CD4+ subsets.

The entirety of the isolated RNA underwent reverse transcription, so expressed TCRB transcripts were sequenced. Generated by immunoSEQ multiplex PCR, the TCRdb table keeps only in-frame clones and is missing some. The data contain roughly 340,000 clones, roughly an eighth of them seen just once; the ten biggest clones take up around 0.0099%. Cells sorted by CD45RO/CCR7/CD25/CD127/CD95/CD27 comprised CD4+ naive, central memory, regulatory and stem cell-like memory cells. Sequenced: naive CD4+ T cells from blood. V usage is TRBV9 and J usage is TRBJ1-2, with TRBD1 identical over 8 bases. This TCR came from a woman aged 18 to 35 with type 1 diabetes. CDR3 amino acids: CASSVGDRNYYGYTF. The DNA of the CDR3 is TGTGCCAGCAGCGTAGGGGACAGGAACTACTATGGCTACACCTTC. Complete variable domain (other parts from reference TRBV9 and TRBJ1-2): DSGVTQTPKHLITATGQRVTLRCSPRSGDLSVYWYQQSLDQGLQFLIQYYNGEERAKGNILERFSAQQFPDLHSELNLSSLELGDSALYFCASSVGDRNYYGYTFGSGTRLTVV.